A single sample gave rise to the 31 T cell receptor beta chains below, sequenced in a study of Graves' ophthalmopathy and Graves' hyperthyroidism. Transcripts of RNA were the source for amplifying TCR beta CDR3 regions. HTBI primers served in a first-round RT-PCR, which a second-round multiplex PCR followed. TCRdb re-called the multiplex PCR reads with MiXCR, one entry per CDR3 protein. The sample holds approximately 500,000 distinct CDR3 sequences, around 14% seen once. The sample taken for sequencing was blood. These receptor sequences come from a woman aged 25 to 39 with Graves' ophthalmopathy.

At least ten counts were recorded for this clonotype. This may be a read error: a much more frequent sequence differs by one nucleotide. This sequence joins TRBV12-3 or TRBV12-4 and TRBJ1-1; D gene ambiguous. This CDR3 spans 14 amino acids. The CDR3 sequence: CASSSRTRHAEALF. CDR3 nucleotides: TGTGCCAGCAGTTCCCGGACCCGCCATGCTGAAGCTCTCTTT.

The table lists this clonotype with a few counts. As DNA, the CDR3 is TGTGCCAGCTCACCGATTCGGATGGGCAACGAGCAGTACTTC. This sequence encodes CASSPIRMGNEQYF. The chain links TRBV18 to TRBJ2-7; D is undetermined. From germline, CDR1 is KGHSH and CDR2 LQKENI. Trimming cost V 3 bases and J 5 bases, with 14 bases left between them. The CDR3 consists of 14 residues.

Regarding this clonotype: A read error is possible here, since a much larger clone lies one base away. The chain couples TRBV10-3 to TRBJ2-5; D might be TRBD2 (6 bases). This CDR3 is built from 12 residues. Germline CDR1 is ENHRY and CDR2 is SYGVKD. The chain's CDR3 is CAISAGEETQDF. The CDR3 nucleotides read TGTGCCATCAGTGCGGGGGAAGAGACCCAGGACTTC.

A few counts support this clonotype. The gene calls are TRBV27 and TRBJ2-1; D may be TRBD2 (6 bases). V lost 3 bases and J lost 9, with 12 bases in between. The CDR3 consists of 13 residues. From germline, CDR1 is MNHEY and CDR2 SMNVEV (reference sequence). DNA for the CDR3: TGTGCCAGCAGTTTTACCAGCGGGCTTGAGCAGTTCTTC. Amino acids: CASSFTSGLEQFF.

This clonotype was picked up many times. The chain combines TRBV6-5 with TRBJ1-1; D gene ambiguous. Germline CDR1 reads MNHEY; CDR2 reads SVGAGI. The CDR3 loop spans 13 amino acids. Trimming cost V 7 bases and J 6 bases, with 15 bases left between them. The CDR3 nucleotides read TGTGCCAGCACCTTAGGAGCAGGCCCTGAAGCTTTCTTT. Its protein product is CASTLGAGPEAFF.

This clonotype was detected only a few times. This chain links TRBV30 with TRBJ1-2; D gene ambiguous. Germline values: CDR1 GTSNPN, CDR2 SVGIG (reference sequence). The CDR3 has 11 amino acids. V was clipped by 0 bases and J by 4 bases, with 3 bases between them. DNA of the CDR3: TGTGCCTGGAGTGTTGGCTATGGCTACACCTTC. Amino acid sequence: CAWSVGYGYTF.

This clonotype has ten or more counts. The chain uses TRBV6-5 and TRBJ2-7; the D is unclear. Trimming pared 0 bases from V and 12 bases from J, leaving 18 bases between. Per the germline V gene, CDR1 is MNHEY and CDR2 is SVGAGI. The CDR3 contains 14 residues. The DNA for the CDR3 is TGTGCCAGCAGTTACTCCCCAGATTCCAAAGACTCGTACTTC. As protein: CASSYSPDSKDSYF.

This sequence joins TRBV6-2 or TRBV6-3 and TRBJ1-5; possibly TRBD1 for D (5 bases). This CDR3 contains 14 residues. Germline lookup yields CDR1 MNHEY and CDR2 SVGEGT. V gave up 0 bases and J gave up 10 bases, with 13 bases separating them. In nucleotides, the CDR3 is TGTGCCAGCAGTTACTCGTCCAGGGTGGAACCCCAGCATTTT. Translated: CASSYSSRVEPQHF.

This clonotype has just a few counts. The CDR3 nucleotides are TGTGCCAGCAGCTTGAGAGGGCGGGGGGCCTACGAGCAGTACTTC. Protein sequence: CASSLRGRGAYEQYF. The genes are TRBV7-3 and TRBJ2-7; 8 nucleotides match TRBD2. Germline V gene sequence: CDR1 SGHTA, CDR2 FQGTGA. The CDR3 runs to 15 residues. After removal of 3 bases from V and 2 bases from J, the junction contained 6 bases not matched to a gene.

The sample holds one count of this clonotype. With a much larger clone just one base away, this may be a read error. Written as DNA, the CDR3 is TGTGCCAGCAGGCCGTCTATCTCCCACGAGCAGTACTTC. Encoded protein: CASRPSISHEQYF. V is TRBV6-1 and J is TRBJ2-7; D is ambiguous. Germline-derived CDR1 and CDR2 are MNHNS and SASEGT. The CDR3 is 13 residues long.

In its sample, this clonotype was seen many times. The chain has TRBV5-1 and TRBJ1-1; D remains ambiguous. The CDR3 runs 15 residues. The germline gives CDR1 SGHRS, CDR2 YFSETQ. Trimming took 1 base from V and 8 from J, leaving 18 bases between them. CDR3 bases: TGCGCCAGCAGCTTGTTGTCTCGGGGTGAGGACGAAGCTTTCTTT. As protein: CASSLLSRGEDEAFF.

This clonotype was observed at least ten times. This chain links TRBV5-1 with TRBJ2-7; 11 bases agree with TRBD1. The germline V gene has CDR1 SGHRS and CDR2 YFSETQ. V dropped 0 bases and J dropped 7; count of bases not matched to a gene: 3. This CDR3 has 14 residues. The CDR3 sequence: CASSLVDRGLEQYF. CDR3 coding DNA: TGCGCCAGCAGCTTGGTGGACAGGGGGCTTGAGCAGTACTTC.

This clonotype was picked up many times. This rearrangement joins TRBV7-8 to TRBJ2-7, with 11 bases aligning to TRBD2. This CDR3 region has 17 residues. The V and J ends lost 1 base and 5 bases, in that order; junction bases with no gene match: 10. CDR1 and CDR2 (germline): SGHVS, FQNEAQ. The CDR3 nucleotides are TGTGCCAGCAGCTTAGGTGCATGGACTAGCGGGCTTCACGAGCAGTACTTC. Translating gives CASSLGAWTSGLHEQYF.

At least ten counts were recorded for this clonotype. The CDR3 is CSVIGTEAFF. Here the CDR3 DNA reads TGCAGCGTTATTGGCACTGAAGCTTTCTTT. The chain is built from TRBV29-1 and TRBJ1-1; no reliable D call. Trimming cost V 5 bases and J 4 bases, with 5 bases left between them. The CDR3 has 10 residues. CDR1 and CDR2 from the germline V gene are SQVTM and ANQGSEA.

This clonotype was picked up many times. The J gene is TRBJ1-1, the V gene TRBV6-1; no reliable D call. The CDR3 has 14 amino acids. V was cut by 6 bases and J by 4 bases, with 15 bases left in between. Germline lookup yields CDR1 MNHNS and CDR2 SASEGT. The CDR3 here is CASSHDLEGTEAFF. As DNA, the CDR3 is TGTGCCAGCAGCCACGATCTTGAGGGCACTGAAGCTTTCTTT.

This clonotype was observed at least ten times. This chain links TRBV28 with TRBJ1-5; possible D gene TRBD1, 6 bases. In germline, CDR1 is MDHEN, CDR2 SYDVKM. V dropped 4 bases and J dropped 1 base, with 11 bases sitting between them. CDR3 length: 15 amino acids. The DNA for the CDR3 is TGTGCCAGCAGTTCCGAGGGGGGGAGCAATCAGCCCCAGCATTTT. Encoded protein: CASSSEGGSNQPQHF. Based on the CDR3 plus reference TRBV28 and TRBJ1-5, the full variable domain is DVKVTQSSRYLVKRTGEKVFLECVQDMDHENMFWYRQDPGLGLRLIYFSYDVKMKEKGDIPEGYSVSREKKERFSLILESASTNQTSMYLCASSSEGGSNQPQHFGDGTRLSIL.

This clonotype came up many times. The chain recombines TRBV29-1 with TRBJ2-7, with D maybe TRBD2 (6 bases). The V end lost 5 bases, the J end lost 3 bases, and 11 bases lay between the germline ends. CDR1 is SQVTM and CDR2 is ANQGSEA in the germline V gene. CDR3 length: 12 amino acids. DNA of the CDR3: TGCAGCGTTCGACCGGGACTCTACGAGCAGTACTTC. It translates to CSVRPGLYEQYF.

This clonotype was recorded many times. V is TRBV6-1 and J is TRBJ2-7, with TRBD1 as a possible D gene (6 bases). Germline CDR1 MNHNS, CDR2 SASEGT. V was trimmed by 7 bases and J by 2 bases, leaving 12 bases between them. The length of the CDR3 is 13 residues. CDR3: CASILRGTYEQYF. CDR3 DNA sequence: TGTGCCAGCATATTAAGGGGGACCTACGAGCAGTACTTC.

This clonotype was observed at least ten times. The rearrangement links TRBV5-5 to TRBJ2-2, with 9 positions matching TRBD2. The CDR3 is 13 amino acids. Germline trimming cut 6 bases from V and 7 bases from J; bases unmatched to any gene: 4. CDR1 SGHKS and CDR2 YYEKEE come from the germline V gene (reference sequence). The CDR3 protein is CASTSGVGGELFF. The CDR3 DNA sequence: TGTGCCAGCACTAGCGGGGTTGGCGGGGAGCTGTTTTTT.

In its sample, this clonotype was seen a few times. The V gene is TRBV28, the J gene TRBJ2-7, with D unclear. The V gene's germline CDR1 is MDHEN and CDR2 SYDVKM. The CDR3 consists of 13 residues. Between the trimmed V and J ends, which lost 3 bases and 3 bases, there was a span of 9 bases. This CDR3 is CASSLLQNYEQYF. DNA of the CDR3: TGTGCCAGCAGTTTGTTACAGAACTACGAGCAGTACTTC. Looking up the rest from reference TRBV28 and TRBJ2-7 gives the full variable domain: DVKVTQSSRYLVKRTGEKVFLECVQDMDHENMFWYRQDPGLGLRLIYFSYDVKMKEKGDIPEGYSVSREKKERFSLILESASTNQTSMYLCASSLLQNYEQYFGPGTRLTVT.

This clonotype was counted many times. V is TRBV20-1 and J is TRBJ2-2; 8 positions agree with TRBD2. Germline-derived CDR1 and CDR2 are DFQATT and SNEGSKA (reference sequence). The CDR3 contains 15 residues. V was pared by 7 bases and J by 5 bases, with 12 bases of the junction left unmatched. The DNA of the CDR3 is TGCAGTGTCCCCCAGCGGGGGAGGGCTACCGGGGAGCTGTTTTTT. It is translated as CSVPQRGRATGELFF.

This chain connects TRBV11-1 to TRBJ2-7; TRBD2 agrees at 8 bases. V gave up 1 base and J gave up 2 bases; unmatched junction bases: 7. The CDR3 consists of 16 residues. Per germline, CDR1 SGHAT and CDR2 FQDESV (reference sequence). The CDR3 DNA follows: TGTGCCAGCAGCTTAGAACTAGCGGAGATCACCTACGAGCAGTACTTC. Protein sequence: CASSLELAEITYEQYF.

The CDR3: CSASRSRQGGWSNTGELFF. The DNA of the CDR3 is TGCAGTGCTAGTCGTTCGAGGCAGGGAGGGTGGTCGAACACCGGGGAGCTGTTTTTT. The rearrangement uses TRBV20-1 and TRBJ2-2; TRBD2 agrees at 7 bases. CDR1 is DFQATT and CDR2 is SNEGSKA in the germline V gene (reference sequence). The V gene end was trimmed by 3 bases and the J gene end by 0 bases; junction bases not matched to a gene: 16. This CDR3 spans 19 amino acids.

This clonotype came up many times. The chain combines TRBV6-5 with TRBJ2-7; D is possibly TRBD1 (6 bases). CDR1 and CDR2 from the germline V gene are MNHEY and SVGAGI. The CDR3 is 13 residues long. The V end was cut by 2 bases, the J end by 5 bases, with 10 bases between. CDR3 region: CASSYTGTHEQYF. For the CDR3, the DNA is TGTGCCAGCAGTTACACAGGGACCCACGAGCAGTACTTC.

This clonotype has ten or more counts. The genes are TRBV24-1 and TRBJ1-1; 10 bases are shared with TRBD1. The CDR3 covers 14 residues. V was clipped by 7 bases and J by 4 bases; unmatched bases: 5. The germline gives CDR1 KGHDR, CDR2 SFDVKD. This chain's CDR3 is CATRGTGEGTEAFF. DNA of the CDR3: TGTGCCACCAGGGGGACAGGGGAGGGCACTGAAGCTTTCTTT.

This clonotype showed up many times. The CDR3 coding sequence is TGTGCCAGCAGACTTGGAGGGGTCCAAGAGACCCAGTACTTC. Translating gives CASRLGGVQETQYF. This sequence joins TRBV28 and TRBJ2-5; D might be TRBD2 (6 bases). The CDR3 totals 14 residues. Germline V gives CDR1 MDHEN, CDR2 SYDVKM. The V gene lost 6 bases and the J gene lost 1 base, with 12 bases spanning the gap.

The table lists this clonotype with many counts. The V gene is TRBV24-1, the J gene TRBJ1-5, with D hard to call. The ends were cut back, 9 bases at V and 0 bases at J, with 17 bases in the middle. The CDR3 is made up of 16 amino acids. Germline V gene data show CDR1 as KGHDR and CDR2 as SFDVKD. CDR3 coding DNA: TGTGCCACCGCGTCCTCGACACGGTTTAGCAATCAGCCCCAGCATTTT. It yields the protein CATASSTRFSNQPQHF.

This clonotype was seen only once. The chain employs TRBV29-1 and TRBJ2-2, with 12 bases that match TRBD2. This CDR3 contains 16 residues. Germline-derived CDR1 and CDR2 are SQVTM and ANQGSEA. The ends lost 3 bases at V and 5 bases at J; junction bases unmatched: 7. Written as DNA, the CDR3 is TGCAGCGTTGAGCCCGGACTAGCGGGGAAAACCGGGGAGCTGTTTTTT. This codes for CSVEPGLAGKTGELFF.

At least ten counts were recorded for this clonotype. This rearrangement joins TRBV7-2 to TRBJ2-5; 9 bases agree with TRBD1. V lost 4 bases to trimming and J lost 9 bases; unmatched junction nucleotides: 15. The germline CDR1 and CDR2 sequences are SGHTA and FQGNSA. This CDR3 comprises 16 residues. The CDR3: CASSYTPWDRERAQYF. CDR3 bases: TGTGCCAGCAGCTACACCCCGTGGGACAGGGAAAGGGCCCAGTACTTC.

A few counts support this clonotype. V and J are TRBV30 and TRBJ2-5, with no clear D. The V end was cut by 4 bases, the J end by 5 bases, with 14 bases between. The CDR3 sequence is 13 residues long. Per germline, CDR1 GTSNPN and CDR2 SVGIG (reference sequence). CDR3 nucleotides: TGTGCCTGGAACCGGGCCTTTTCGGAGACCCAGTACTTC. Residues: CAWNRAFSETQYF.

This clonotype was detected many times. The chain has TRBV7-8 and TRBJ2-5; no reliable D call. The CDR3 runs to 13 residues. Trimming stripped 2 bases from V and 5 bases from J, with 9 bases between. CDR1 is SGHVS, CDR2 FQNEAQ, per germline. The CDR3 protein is CASSLLTSETQYF. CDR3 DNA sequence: TGTGCCAGCAGCTTATTAACGTCGGAGACCCAGTACTTC.